What follows is one TCR beta chain and its context. Source study methods: Amplification of reference gene primers provided the estimated nucleated cell counts. The method was immunoSEQ multiplex PCR; TCRdb's version includes in-frame clones alone and lacks a portion of them. V and J calls and clone size are given by that table; D and trimming were obtained from the DNA. This sample has tens of thousands of clones, with 80% to 85% found just once. This sample is part of a study of blood T cell repertoires in COVID-19. The wider study: Specimens from acute and convalescent COVID-19 originated in the United States, Italy and Spain.

Between the trimmed V and J ends, which lost 4 bases and 3 bases, there was a span of 13 bases. Germline V gives CDR1 SGHTA, CDR2 FQGTGA. The CDR3 runs to 14 residues. This TCR was recovered from a man aged 55 to 70 with acute or convalescent COVID-19. Sample: peripheral blood. The chain combines TRBV7-3 with TRBJ2-7, with D tentatively TRBD1 (5 bases). This chain's CDR3 is CASSSQVSDYEQYF. The CDR3 nucleotides are TGTGCCAGCAGCTCACAGGTATCAGACTACGAGCAGTACTTC.